This T cell receptor (beta chain) was sequenced in a study of tissue T cells after allogeneic stem cell transplantation. Study-wide points: Which tissue TCRs were alloreactive or antigen-specific was not determined. Some clones might be persisting host cells. Motif-based clustering found tissue-specific repertoire signatures shared across patients, though few clones were shared.

Produced via immunoSEQ multiplex PCR; TCRdb's table is partial and in-frame only. Seen here are fewer than 3,000 clones, approximately 40% observed once, and the top ten hold about 20%. The length of the CDR3 is 15 residues. Looked up from germline, CDR1 is MSHET and CDR2 is SYDVDS. Time point of the sample: mouse harvest day 14 after allogeneic transplant. Each mouse received 10^7 T-cell-depleted marrow cells plus 10^6 splenic CD5+ T cells by tail vein. With respect to this clone: Its cognate antigen is unknown. One base separates it from a far larger clone, so it is likely a read error. The genes are named according to mouse. The CDR3 goes on 1 residue after the read ends, and that part is filled in from the germline J gene. Other DNA sequences in this specimen translate into the identical CDR3.

This TCR derives from a female BALB/c mouse given C57BL/6 T cells with graft-versus-host disease after an allogeneic hematopoietic cell transplant. The rearrangement joins TRBV29 to TRBJ2-5; a possible D gene is TRBD1 (6 bases). Sequenced input: gut tissue. Incomplete CDR3 DNA: TGCGCTAGCAGTCCCACAGGGTTTAACCAAGACACCCAGTAC. Its protein is CASSPTGFNQDTQY. The complete CDR3 reads CASSPTGFNQDTQYF.